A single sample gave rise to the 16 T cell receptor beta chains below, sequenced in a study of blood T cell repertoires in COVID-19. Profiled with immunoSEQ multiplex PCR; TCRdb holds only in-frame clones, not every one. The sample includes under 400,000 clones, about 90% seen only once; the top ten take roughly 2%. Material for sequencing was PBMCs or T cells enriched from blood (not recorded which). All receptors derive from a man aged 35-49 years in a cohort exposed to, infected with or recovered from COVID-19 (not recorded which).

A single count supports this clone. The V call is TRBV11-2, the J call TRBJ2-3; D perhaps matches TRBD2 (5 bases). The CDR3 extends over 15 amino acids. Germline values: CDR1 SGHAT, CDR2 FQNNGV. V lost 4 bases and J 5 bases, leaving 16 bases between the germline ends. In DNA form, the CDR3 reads TGTGCCAGCAGCTACACAGCGGAGTACGGAGATACGCAGTATTTT. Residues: CASSYTAEYGDTQYF.

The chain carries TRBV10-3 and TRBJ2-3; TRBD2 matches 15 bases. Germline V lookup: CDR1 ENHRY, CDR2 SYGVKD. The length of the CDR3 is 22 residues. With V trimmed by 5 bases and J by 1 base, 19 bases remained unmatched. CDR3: CAISPGLAGGGGMRSRTDTQYF. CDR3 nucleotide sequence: TGTGCCATCAGTCCGGGACTAGCGGGAGGCGGGGGGATGAGGTCCCGCACAGATACGCAGTATTTT.

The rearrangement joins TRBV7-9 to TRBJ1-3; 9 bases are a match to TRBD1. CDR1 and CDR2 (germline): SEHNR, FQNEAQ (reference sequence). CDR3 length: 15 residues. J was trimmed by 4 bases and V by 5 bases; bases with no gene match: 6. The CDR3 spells CASSPGTGSGNTIYF. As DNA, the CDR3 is TGTGCCAGCAGCCCCGGGACAGGGTCGGGAAACACCATATATTTT. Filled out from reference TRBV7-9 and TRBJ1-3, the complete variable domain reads DTGVSQNPRHKITKRGQNVTFRCDPISEHNRLYWYRQTLGQGPEFLTYFQNEAQLEKSRLLSDRFSAERPKGSFSTLEIQRTEQGDSAMYLCASSPGTGSGNTIYFGEGSWLTVV.

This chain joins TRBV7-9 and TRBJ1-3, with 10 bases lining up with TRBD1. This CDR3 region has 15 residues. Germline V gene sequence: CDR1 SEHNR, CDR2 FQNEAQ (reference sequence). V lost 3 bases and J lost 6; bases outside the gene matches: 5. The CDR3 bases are TGTGCCAGCAGCTTCGACAGGGGGCGTGAAAACACCATATATTTT. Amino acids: CASSFDRGRENTIYF.

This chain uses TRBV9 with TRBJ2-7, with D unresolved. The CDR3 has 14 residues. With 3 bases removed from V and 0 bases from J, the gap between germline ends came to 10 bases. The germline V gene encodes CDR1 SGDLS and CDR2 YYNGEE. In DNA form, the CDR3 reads TGTGCCAGCAGCGGAAGTGGCTCCTCCTACGAGCAGTACTTC. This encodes CASSGSGSSYEQYF.

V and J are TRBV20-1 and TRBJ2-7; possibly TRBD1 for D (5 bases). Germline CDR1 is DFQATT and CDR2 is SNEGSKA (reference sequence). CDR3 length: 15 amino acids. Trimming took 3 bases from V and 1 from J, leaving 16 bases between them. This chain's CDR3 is CSASGSGKGSYEQYF. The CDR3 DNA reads TGCAGTGCTAGTGGTTCAGGGAAGGGATCCTACGAGCAGTACTTC.

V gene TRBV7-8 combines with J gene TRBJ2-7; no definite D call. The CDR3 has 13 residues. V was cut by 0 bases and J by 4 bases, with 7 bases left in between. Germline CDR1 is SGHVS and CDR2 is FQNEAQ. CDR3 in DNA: TGTGCCAGCAGCTTAGCGGTAGTATACGAGCAGTACTTC. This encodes CASSLAVVYEQYF.

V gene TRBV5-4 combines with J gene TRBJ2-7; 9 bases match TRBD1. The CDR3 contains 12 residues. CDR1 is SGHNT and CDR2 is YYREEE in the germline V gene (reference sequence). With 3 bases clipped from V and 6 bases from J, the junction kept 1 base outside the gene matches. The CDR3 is CASSSDRGEQYF. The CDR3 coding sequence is TGTGCCAGCAGCTCGGACAGGGGCGAGCAGTACTTC.

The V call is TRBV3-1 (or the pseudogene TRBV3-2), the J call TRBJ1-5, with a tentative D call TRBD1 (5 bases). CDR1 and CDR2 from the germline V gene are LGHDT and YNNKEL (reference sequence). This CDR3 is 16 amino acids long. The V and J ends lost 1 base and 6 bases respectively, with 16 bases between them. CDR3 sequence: CASSQAGLAAGQPQHF. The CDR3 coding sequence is TGTGCCAGCAGCCAAGCGGGGCTAGCAGCGGGTCAGCCCCAGCATTTT.

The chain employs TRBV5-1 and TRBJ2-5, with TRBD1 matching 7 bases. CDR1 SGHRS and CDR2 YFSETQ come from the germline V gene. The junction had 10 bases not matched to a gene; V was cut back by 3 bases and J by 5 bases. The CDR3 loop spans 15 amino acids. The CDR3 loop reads CASSSDGQVGETQYF. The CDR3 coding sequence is TGCGCCAGCAGCTCCGACGGACAGGTCGGCGAGACCCAGTACTTC.

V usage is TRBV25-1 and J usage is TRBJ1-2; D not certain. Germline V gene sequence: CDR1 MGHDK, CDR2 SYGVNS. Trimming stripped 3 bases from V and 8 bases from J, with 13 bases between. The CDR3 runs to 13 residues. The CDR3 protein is CASSEAGPKGYTF. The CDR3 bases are TGTGCCAGCAGTGAGGCAGGCCCTAAGGGCTACACCTTC.

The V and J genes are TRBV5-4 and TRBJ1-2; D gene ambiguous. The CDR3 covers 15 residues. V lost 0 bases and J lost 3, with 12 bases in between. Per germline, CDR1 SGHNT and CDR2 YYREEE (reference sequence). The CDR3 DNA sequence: TGTGCCAGCAGCTTGGGAATAGGACTGGACTATGGCTACACCTTC. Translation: CASSLGIGLDYGYTF. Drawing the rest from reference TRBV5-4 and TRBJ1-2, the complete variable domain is ETGVTQSPTHLIKTRGQQVTLRCSSQSGHNTVSWYQQALGQGPQFIFQYYREEENGRGNFPPRFSGLQFPNYSSELNVNALELDDSALYLCASSLGIGLDYGYTFGSGTRLTVV.

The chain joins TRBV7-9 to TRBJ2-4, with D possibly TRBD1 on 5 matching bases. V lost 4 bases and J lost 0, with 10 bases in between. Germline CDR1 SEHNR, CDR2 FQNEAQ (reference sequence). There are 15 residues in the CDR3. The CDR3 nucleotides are TGTGCCAGCAGCTCAGAACAGGTAGCCAAAAACATTCAGTACTTC. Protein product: CASSSEQVAKNIQYF.

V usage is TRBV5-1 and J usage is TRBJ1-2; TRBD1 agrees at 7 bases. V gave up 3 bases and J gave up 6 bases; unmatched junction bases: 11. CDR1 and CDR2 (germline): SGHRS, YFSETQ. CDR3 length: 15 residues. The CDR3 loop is CASSYEGARNDGYTF. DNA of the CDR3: TGCGCCAGCAGCTATGAGGGGGCGCGGAATGATGGCTACACCTTC.

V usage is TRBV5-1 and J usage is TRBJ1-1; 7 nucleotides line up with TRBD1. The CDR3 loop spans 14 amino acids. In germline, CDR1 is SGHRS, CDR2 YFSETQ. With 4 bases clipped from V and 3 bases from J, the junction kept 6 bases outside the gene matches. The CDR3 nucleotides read TGCGCCAGCAGCCCCCACGACAGGGACACTGAAGCTTTCTTT. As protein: CASSPHDRDTEAFF.

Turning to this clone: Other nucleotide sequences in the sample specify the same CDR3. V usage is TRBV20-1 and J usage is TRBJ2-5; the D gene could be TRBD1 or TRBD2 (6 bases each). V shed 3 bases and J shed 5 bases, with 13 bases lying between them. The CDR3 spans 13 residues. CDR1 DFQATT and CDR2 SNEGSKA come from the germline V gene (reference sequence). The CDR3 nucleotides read TGCAGTGCTAGTGGGGGGCATCGGGAGACCCAGTACTTC. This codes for CSASGGHRETQYF.